Following are 19 T cell receptor beta chains from one sample sequenced in a study. TCRdb reprocessed the RT-PCR reads with MiXCR, giving one entry per CDR3 protein. The data hold about 680,000 distinct CDR3 sequences, with 14% observed a single time. Input material: memory CD4+ T cells from blood. The receptors shown here come from a female donor in good health, serving as a healthy control.

At least ten counts were recorded for this clonotype. The V gene is TRBV10-3, the J gene TRBJ2-7; TRBD2 is a possible D gene (6 bases). Germline loops: CDR1 ENHRY, CDR2 SYGVKD. V lost 11 bases and J 4 bases, leaving 21 bases between the germline ends. The CDR3 is 14 amino acids. CDR3 region: CASYGGVKGYEQYF. CDR3 coding DNA: TGTGCCTCCTACGGCGGGGTTAAGGGGTACGAGCAGTACTTC.

There are many counts of this clonotype. The V call is TRBV6-5, the J call TRBJ2-7; unclear D gene. The CDR3 loop spans 14 amino acids. Germline V gene data show CDR1 as MNHEY and CDR2 as SVGAGI. V was clipped by 6 bases and J by 3 bases, with 15 bases between them. Written as DNA, the CDR3 is TGTGCCAGCAGGGGCGGCGCCTACGTCTACGAGCAGTACTTC. It yields the protein CASRGGAYVYEQYF.

V usage is TRBV28 and J usage is TRBJ2-7, with D uncertain. CDR1 is MDHEN and CDR2 is SYDVKM in the germline V gene. V was shortened by 8 bases and J by 4 bases, with 9 bases between the two germline ends. The CDR3 consists of 11 residues. Here the CDR3 DNA reads TGTGCCAGCGAGGTGGGTTACGAGCAGTACTTC. This codes for CASEVGYEQYF.

This clonotype was counted many times. The rearrangement uses TRBV5-1 and TRBJ2-3; possibly TRBD2 for D (6 bases). Germline CDR1 and CDR2: SGHRS and YFSETQ. V lost 5 bases and J lost 3, with 16 bases in between. This CDR3 has 15 amino acids. Here the CDR3 reads CASSSGTRTTDTQYF. CDR3 sequence (DNA): TGCGCCAGCAGTTCCGGGACTCGAACTACAGATACGCAGTATTTT. The variable domain in full, completed from reference TRBV5-1 and TRBJ2-3, reads KAGVTQTPRYLIKTRGQQVTLSCSPISGHRSVSWYQQTPGQGLQFLFEYFSETQRNKGNFPGRFSGRQFSNSRSEMNVSTLELGDSALYLCASSSGTRTTDTQYFGPGTRLTVL.

This chain uses TRBV7-2 with TRBJ2-5, with D possibly being TRBD2 (5 bases). V dropped 2 bases and J dropped 5 bases, with 18 bases sitting between them. Germline loops: CDR1 SGHTA, CDR2 FQGNSA. This CDR3 has 16 amino acids. In DNA form, the CDR3 reads TGTGCCAGCAGCTTAAACTCGCGGTCGGGCGGGGAGACCCAGTACTTC. It is translated as CASSLNSRSGGETQYF.

This clonotype has only a few counts. The V and J genes are TRBV7-9 and TRBJ1-5; 7 nucleotides match TRBD1. Trimming at V came to 4 bases and at J to 2 bases, leaving 14 bases not matched to a gene. Germline V gene data show CDR1 as SEHNR and CDR2 as FQNEAQ (reference sequence). CDR3 length: 18 amino acids. CDR3 residues: CASSSPGQSVGGNQPQHF. Here the CDR3 DNA reads TGTGCCAGCAGCTCTCCGGGACAGTCGGTGGGAGGCAATCAGCCCCAGCATTTT.

The chain uses TRBV18 and TRBJ2-7, with TRBD2 identical over 11 bases. The CDR3 is 14 residues long. The V and J ends lost 3 bases and 10 bases, in that order; junction bases with no gene match: 8. Germline CDR1 is KGHSH and CDR2 is LQKENI. The CDR3 region is CASSPSSLAGGQYF. As DNA, the CDR3 is TGTGCCAGCTCACCGAGCTCCCTAGCGGGAGGACAGTACTTC. Together with reference TRBV18 and TRBJ2-7, the CDR3 gives the full variable domain: NAGVMQNPRHLVRRRGQEARLRCSPMKGHSHVYWYRQLPEEGLKFMVYLQKENIIDESGMPKERFSAEFPKEGPSILRIQQVVRGDSAAYFCASSPSSLAGGQYFGPGTRLTVT.

This clonotype occurred many times. V usage is TRBV7-2 and J usage is TRBJ2-5; D ambiguous. In germline, CDR1 is SGHTA, CDR2 FQGNSA. The CDR3 length is 14 residues. The V and J ends lost 2 bases and 4 bases respectively, with 11 bases between them. CDR3 amino acids: CASSLRQLVETQYF. CDR3 sequence (DNA): TGTGCCAGCAGCTTACGCCAGTTAGTAGAGACCCAGTACTTC.

This chain connects TRBV11-2 to TRBJ2-5, with D hard to call. The V gene's germline CDR1 is SGHAT and CDR2 FQNNGV. The CDR3 loop spans 13 amino acids. V lost 8 bases to trimming and J lost 5 bases, with 15 bases between them. The CDR3 reads CASALWVSETQYF. CDR3 DNA: TGTGCCAGCGCGTTGTGGGTTTCGGAGACCCAGTACTTC.

This chain uses TRBV4-2 with TRBJ2-5, with 7 bases fitting TRBD2. The germline CDR1 and CDR2 sequences are LGHNA and YNFKEQ. There are 16 residues in the CDR3. Germline trimming cut 0 bases from V and 4 bases from J; bases unmatched to any gene: 8. CDR3 sequence (DNA): TGTGCCAGCAGCCAAGATTATGGGGTAGCGGGAGAGACCCAGTACTTC. Its protein product is CASSQDYGVAGETQYF.

The CDR3 nucleotides are TGTGCCAGCAGTTATACCCCCGGTGCGGGTTACAATGAGCAGTTCTTC. Its protein is CASSYTPGAGYNEQFF. The chain links TRBV6-2 or TRBV6-3 to TRBJ2-1, with D possibly being TRBD2 (5 bases). The length of the CDR3 is 16 residues. V was shortened by 3 bases and J by 4 bases, with 16 bases between the two germline ends. Per germline, CDR1 MNHEY and CDR2 SVGEGT.

This clonotype was seen a few times. The chain employs TRBV7-9 and TRBJ2-1; D tentatively reads TRBD1 or TRBD2 (5 bases each). Trimming removed 5 bases from V and 5 bases from J, with 13 bases in between. The CDR3 is 14 amino acids. CDR1 is SEHNR, CDR2 FQNEAQ, per germline (reference sequence). Here the CDR3 reads CASSRTGTNNEQFF. The CDR3 nucleotides read TGTGCCAGCAGCCGAACCGGGACCAACAATGAGCAGTTCTTC.

This clonotype has just a few counts. In nucleotides, the CDR3 is TGTGCCAGCAGTGCAGACAGGGTTGGCACAGATACGCAGTATTTT. Translated, it gives CASSADRVGTDTQYF. The chain is built from TRBV28 and TRBJ2-3; 7 bases fit TRBD1. CDR3 length equals 15 residues. With V trimmed by 5 bases and J by 1 base, 6 bases remained unmatched. Germline CDR1 and CDR2: MDHEN and SYDVKM.

This clonotype has just a few counts. The chain recombines TRBV4-2 with TRBJ2-7, with D possibly being TRBD2 (5 bases). Between the trimmed V and J ends, which lost 0 bases and 4 bases, there was a span of 13 bases. This CDR3 has 15 residues. Germline V gene data show CDR1 as LGHNA and CDR2 as YNFKEQ. The CDR3 sequence: CASSQDWASSYEQYF. CDR3 nucleotide sequence: TGTGCCAGCAGCCAAGATTGGGCTAGCTCTTACGAGCAGTACTTC.

The chain joins TRBV7-2 to TRBJ2-5; perhaps D is TRBD1 or TRBD2 (6 bases each). This CDR3 contains 15 residues. Germline V gives CDR1 SGHTA, CDR2 FQGNSA. The V gene lost 5 bases and the J gene lost 7 bases, with 20 bases spanning the gap. This CDR3 is CASSPGVGGRGTQYF. In DNA form, the CDR3 reads TGTGCCAGCAGCCCTGGAGTGGGGGGCCGGGGGACCCAGTACTTC.

The chain employs TRBV7-8 and TRBJ1-3, with D possibly matching TRBD1 (5 bases). The CDR3 has 14 amino acids. The germline V gene encodes CDR1 SGHVS and CDR2 FQNEAQ. Trimming cost V 4 bases and J 4 bases, with 11 bases left between them. The CDR3 DNA reads TGTGCCAGCAGCTCGGGGCAGAGAGGAAACACCATATATTTT. Translated: CASSSGQRGNTIYF.

This clonotype was seen more than once but under ten times. In DNA form, the CDR3 reads TGCAGCGTATTCGGACAGGGGGCTAGCGGCTACACCTTC. As protein: CSVFGQGASGYTF. The chain combines TRBV29-1 with TRBJ1-2, with 11 nucleotides matching TRBD1. Losses at the gene ends were 6 bases for V and 8 bases for J; bases not matched to a gene: 8. The CDR3 consists of 13 residues. Germline CDR1 is SQVTM and CDR2 is ANQGSEA.

This clonotype turned up a few times. The gene calls are TRBV9 and TRBJ1-3; D gene uncertain. The V end was cut by 1 base, the J end by 1 base, with 3 bases between. Germline CDR1 SGDLS, CDR2 YYNGEE. The CDR3 is made up of 13 amino acids. CDR3 protein: CASSVLSGNTIYF. CDR3 nucleotide sequence: TGTGCCAGCAGCGTACTGTCTGGAAACACCATATATTTT.

V is TRBV5-6 and J is TRBJ2-7; D is unclear. Germline V CDR1 and CDR2: SGHDT, YYEEEE. The CDR3 spans 15 residues. Trimming removed 4 bases from V and 0 bases from J, with 14 bases in between. The DNA of the CDR3 is TGTGCCAGCAGCCAGACCCCGGTGCTCTCCTACGAGCAGTACTTC. Translating gives CASSQTPVLSYEQYF.